These 6 T cell receptor beta chains were sequenced from one sample in a study of graft-versus-host responses after intestinal transplantation. Antigens for these TCRs are unknown. Only in-frame clones appear in the TCRdb table, and some are missing; sequencing was by immunoSEQ multiplex PCR. The data contain about 120,000 clones, 90% to 95% of them singletons. The starting material was unstimulated CD8+ T cells sorted from spleen or lymph node cells, obtained before intestinal transplant. The origin of the receptors is a human donor who received an intestinal transplant.

The chain uses TRBV7-3 and TRBJ2-1; tentative D call: TRBD2 (6 bases). The CDR3 is made up of 15 amino acids. V lost 4 bases, J lost 2 bases, and 12 bases lay in between. CDR1 SGHTA and CDR2 FQGTGA come from the germline V gene. Written as DNA, the CDR3 is TGTGCCAGCAGCTCGGACTACTACCCCTACAATGAGCAGTTCTTC. Amino acid sequence: CASSSDYYPYNEQFF.

Remarks on this clone: This same CDR3 is encoded by further DNA sequences in the sample. This chain connects TRBV28 to TRBJ2-7; D perhaps matches TRBD2 (6 bases). With 3 bases removed from V and 0 bases from J, the gap between germline ends came to 9 bases. The CDR3 is 14 amino acids. Germline CDR1 is MDHEN and CDR2 is SYDVKM. The CDR3 DNA reads as TGTGCCAGCAGTTTGGAGGGGTTCTCCTACGAGCAGTACTTC. It codes for CASSLEGFSYEQYF.

V gene TRBV9 combines with J gene TRBJ1-1; 10 bases are a match to TRBD1. Trimming removed 4 bases from V and 6 bases from J; junction bases left unmatched: 9. This CDR3 comprises 15 residues. Germline CDR1 SGDLS, CDR2 YYNGEE. CDR3 coding DNA: TGTGCCAGCAGCCCGAAGGGACAGGGGTGGGCTGAAGCTTTCTTT. Amino acids: CASSPKGQGWAEAFF.

This clone showed up just once. This chain uses TRBV6-5 with TRBJ2-1; D is unresolved. The CDR3 totals 13 residues. V gave up 5 bases and J gave up 2 bases, with 7 bases separating them. Germline CDR1 and CDR2: MNHEY and SVGAGI. The CDR3 bases are TGTGCCAGCAGTCCCGACACCTACAATGAGCAGTTCTTC. Its translation is CASSPDTYNEQFF.

This chain uses TRBV7-9 with TRBJ2-7; no reliable D call. This CDR3 is built from 14 residues. Trimming shortened V by 5 bases and J by 2 bases, and 13 bases separated the two germline ends. Germline-derived CDR1 and CDR2 are SEHNR and FQNEAQ (reference sequence). This CDR3 is CASSPRTLTYEQYF. The CDR3 region has the DNA TGTGCCAGCAGCCCCCGGACCTTAACCTACGAGCAGTACTTC. Full variable domain (remainder filled in from reference TRBV7-9 and TRBJ2-7): DTGVSQNPRHKITKRGQNVTFRCDPISEHNRLYWYRQTLGQGPEFLTYFQNEAQLEKSRLLSDRFSAERPKGSFSTLEIQRTEQGDSAMYLCASSPRTLTYEQYFGPGTRLTVT.

This clone appeared once. This chain links TRBV27 with TRBJ1-2; tentative D call: TRBD1 (5 bases). The CDR3 is 16 amino acids. Germline CDR1 is MNHEY and CDR2 is SMNVEV (reference sequence). V was pared by 3 bases and J by 8 bases, with 22 bases between. The CDR3 DNA is TGTGCCAGCAGTTTTTCTATTCCGGGACCCGGATACGGCTACACCTTC. This codes for CASSFSIPGPGYGYTF.